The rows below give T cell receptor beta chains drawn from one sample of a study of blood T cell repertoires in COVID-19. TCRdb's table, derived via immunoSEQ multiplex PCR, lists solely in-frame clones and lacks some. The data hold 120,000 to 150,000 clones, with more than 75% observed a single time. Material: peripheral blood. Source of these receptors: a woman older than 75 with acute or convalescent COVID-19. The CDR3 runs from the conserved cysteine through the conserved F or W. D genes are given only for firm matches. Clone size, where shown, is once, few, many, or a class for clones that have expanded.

CDR3nt: TGTGCCAGCAGCCAATTTAGCGGGAGGGCCTACGAGCAGTACTTC
CDR3aa: CASSQFSGRAYEQYF
abundance: -
d_gene: TRBD2
v_gene: TRBV3-1/TRBV3-2
j_gene: TRBJ2-7

CDR3nt: TGTGCCAGCAGCTTAGTAGGGCAGGGAAGACCTATTTACGAGCAGTACTTC
CDR3aa: CASSLVGQGRPIYEQYF
abundance: -
d_gene: -
v_gene: TRBV7-2
j_gene: TRBJ2-7

CDR3nt: TGTGCCAGCAGCTTAGATGCAGGGCGGCAAGAGACCCAGTACTTC
CDR3aa: CASSLDAGRQETQYF
abundance: -
d_gene: -
v_gene: TRBV7-6
j_gene: TRBJ2-5

CDR3nt: TGTGCCAGCAGCAAAGACAGGGACTATGGCTACACCTTC
CDR3aa: CASSKDRDYGYTF
abundance: -
d_gene: TRBD1
v_gene: TRBV9
j_gene: TRBJ1-2

CDR3nt: TGTGCCAGCAATAATCCCGGGACAGGAACCTACGAGCAGTACTTC
CDR3aa: CASNNPGTGTYEQYF
abundance: -
d_gene: TRBD1
v_gene: TRBV7-9
j_gene: TRBJ2-7

CDR3nt: TGTGCCAGCAGCTTAGCGCTCTCCAGGGGGCTTGGGGAGACCCAGTACTTC
CDR3aa: CASSLALSRGLGETQYF
abundance: -
d_gene: TRBD1
v_gene: TRBV7-9
j_gene: TRBJ2-5

CDR3nt: TGTGCCAGCAGTGAATGGGGGGGTGGCACCGGGGAGCTGTTTTTT
CDR3aa: CASSEWGGGTGELFF
abundance: -
d_gene: TRBD2
v_gene: TRBV2
j_gene: TRBJ2-2

CDR3nt: TGTGCCAGTAGTATTCAAAACTCCTATAATTCACCCCTCCACTTT
CDR3aa: CASSIQNSYNSPLHF
abundance: -
d_gene: -
v_gene: TRBV19
j_gene: TRBJ1-6

CDR3nt: TGTGCCAGCAGGGAGACGGGACAAAACCCCTACGAGCAGTACTTC
CDR3aa: CASRETGQNPYEQYF
abundance: -
d_gene: -
v_gene: TRBV28
j_gene: TRBJ2-7

CDR3nt: TGTGCCAGCGGGAGGGCCCATGAGACCCAGTACTTC
CDR3aa: CASGRAHETQYF
abundance: -
d_gene: TRBD2
v_gene: TRBV7-8
j_gene: TRBJ2-5

CDR3nt: TGTGCCAGCAGTGAGGCAGGGATAGGCTACACCTTC
CDR3aa: CASSEAGIGYTF
abundance: -
d_gene: -
v_gene: TRBV2
j_gene: TRBJ1-2

CDR3nt: TGTGCCAGCGGAGAGAATGTGGTCACTGAAGCTTTCTTT
CDR3aa: CASGENVVTEAFF
abundance: -
d_gene: -
v_gene: TRBV7-9
j_gene: TRBJ1-1

CDR3nt: TGCGCCAGCAGCTTGGGTTTTGGCGGCGCTAACTATGGCTACACCTTC
CDR3aa: CASSLGFGGANYGYTF
abundance: -
d_gene: -
v_gene: TRBV5-1
j_gene: TRBJ1-2

CDR3nt: TGTGCCAGCAGCGGACTCTCAGCTTTGCGAATGGCTTCGGGGCAGTTCTTC
CDR3aa: CASSGLSALRMASGQFF
abundance: few
d_gene: -
v_gene: TRBV3-1/TRBV3-2
j_gene: TRBJ2-1

CDR3nt: TGTGCCAGCTCACCACTAGGACAGCCCAACACTGAAGCTTTCTTT
CDR3aa: CASSPLGQPNTEAFF
abundance: few
d_gene: -
v_gene: TRBV18
j_gene: TRBJ1-1

CDR3nt: TGCGCCAGCAGTGGACTAGCGGGAGGCACAGATACGCAGTATTTT
CDR3aa: CASSGLAGGTDTQYF
abundance: -
d_gene: TRBD2
v_gene: TRBV10-1
j_gene: TRBJ2-3

CDR3nt: TGTGCCAGCAGCTTAGACCCAGCGGCCTACAATGAGCAGTTCTTC
CDR3aa: CASSLDPAAYNEQFF
abundance: -
d_gene: -
v_gene: TRBV7-9
j_gene: TRBJ2-1

CDR3nt: TGTGCCAGCCTCCCGGGGATCACTAGCGGGAGGGTACTCACTTCCTACGAGCAGTACTTC
CDR3aa: CASLPGITSGRVLTSYEQYF
abundance: -
d_gene: -
v_gene: TRBV21-1
j_gene: TRBJ2-7

CDR3nt: TGTGCCAGCAGCCCCGACCAAGAGACCCAGTACTTC
CDR3aa: CASSPDQETQYF
abundance: -
d_gene: -
v_gene: TRBV3-1/TRBV3-2
j_gene: TRBJ2-5

CDR3nt: TGTGCCAGCAGCCAAGTTGAGACAGGGTTCGAACAAGAGACCCAGTACTTC
CDR3aa: CASSQVETGFEQETQYF
abundance: -
d_gene: TRBD1
v_gene: TRBV3-1/TRBV3-2
j_gene: TRBJ2-5

CDR3nt: TGTGCCAGCAGTCCTCCGGGACTAATCTACTATGGCTACACCTTC
CDR3aa: CASSPPGLIYYGYTF
abundance: -
d_gene: -
v_gene: TRBV28
j_gene: TRBJ1-2

CDR3nt: TGTGCCATCGGTAGCGGGAGAGGCGATGAGCAGTTCTTC
CDR3aa: CAIGSGRGDEQFF
abundance: -
d_gene: TRBD2
v_gene: TRBV10-3
j_gene: TRBJ2-1

CDR3nt: TGCGCCAGCAGCCAAACGACTAGCGGGGCCAAAAACATTCAGTACTTC
CDR3aa: CASSQTTSGAKNIQYF
abundance: -
d_gene: TRBD2
v_gene: TRBV4-1
j_gene: TRBJ2-4

CDR3nt: TGTGCCTGGAGTGTGCCCTATGGCGGTCAGCCCCAGCATTTT
CDR3aa: CAWSVPYGGQPQHF
abundance: -
d_gene: -
v_gene: TRBV30
j_gene: TRBJ1-5

CDR3nt: TGCGCCAGCAGCTTGTCCAGTCTGGTCAATGAGCAGTTCTTC
CDR3aa: CASSLSSLVNEQFF
abundance: -
d_gene: -
v_gene: TRBV5-1
j_gene: TRBJ2-1

CDR3nt: TGCGCCAGCAGAACAGGGCCCCCGGCCCGAGGGGATACGCAGTATTTT
CDR3aa: CASRTGPPARGDTQYF
abundance: -
d_gene: -
v_gene: TRBV5-1
j_gene: TRBJ2-3

CDR3nt: TGTGCCAGCAGCGAGCCCCGCCCCGGTCGGAATTCACCCCTCCACTTT
CDR3aa: CASSEPRPGRNSPLHF
abundance: -
d_gene: -
v_gene: TRBV9
j_gene: TRBJ1-6

CDR3nt: TGTGCCAGCAGCCCAGGGGGCCAGCCCCAGCATTTT
CDR3aa: CASSPGGQPQHF
abundance: -
d_gene: TRBD1
v_gene: TRBV28
j_gene: TRBJ1-5

CDR3nt: TGTGCCATCAGCCGAGAGGGGACAGGGGAAGCTTTCTTT
CDR3aa: CAISREGTGEAFF
abundance: -
d_gene: TRBD1
v_gene: TRBV10-3
j_gene: TRBJ1-1

CDR3nt: TGCGCCAGCAGCGAACAGGGAGCGTATAATTCACCCCTCCACTTT
CDR3aa: CASSEQGAYNSPLHF
abundance: -
d_gene: -
v_gene: TRBV5-1
j_gene: TRBJ1-6

CDR3nt: TGTGCCAGTACGGCACAGGGGCGATGGGAATCCAACTATGGCTACACCTTC
CDR3aa: CASTAQGRWESNYGYTF
abundance: -
d_gene: TRBD1
v_gene: TRBV19
j_gene: TRBJ1-2

CDR3nt: TGTGCCAGCAGTTATGGGGGACAGTATTCCGATGAGCAGTTCTTC
CDR3aa: CASSYGGQYSDEQFF
abundance: -
d_gene: TRBD1
v_gene: TRBV6-2/TRBV6-3
j_gene: TRBJ2-1

CDR3nt: TGCGCCAGCAGCCAAGATGGTGGCGGAGCTAGCGGGAGAGGGGTCCACGAGCAGTACTTC
CDR3aa: CASSQDGGGASGRGVHEQYF
abundance: -
d_gene: TRBD2
v_gene: TRBV4-1
j_gene: TRBJ2-7

CDR3nt: TGTGCCAGCAGCCCCGGGAGGTTTAATGAAAAACTGTTTTTT
CDR3aa: CASSPGRFNEKLFF
abundance: -
d_gene: -
v_gene: TRBV7-9
j_gene: TRBJ1-4

CDR3nt: TGCGCCAGCAGCTTTACAGGGGGCGCTGGGAACACTGAAGCTTTCTTT
CDR3aa: CASSFTGGAGNTEAFF
abundance: -
d_gene: TRBD1
v_gene: TRBV5-1
j_gene: TRBJ1-1

CDR3nt: TGTGCCACTACCCAAGGGGTTATTCGGTCCTACGAGCAGTACTTC
CDR3aa: CATTQGVIRSYEQYF
abundance: once
d_gene: -
v_gene: TRBV21-1
j_gene: TRBJ2-7

CDR3nt: TGTGCCAGCACCCTCGGGCGGAGGGTCGAGACCCAGTACTTC
CDR3aa: CASTLGRRVETQYF
abundance: few
d_gene: -
v_gene: TRBV28
j_gene: TRBJ2-5

CDR3nt: TGCGCCAGCAGTCAATCTAACCCCCGGGACAGGGGCGATAATTCACCCCTCCACTTT
CDR3aa: CASSQSNPRDRGDNSPLHF
abundance: -
d_gene: TRBD1
v_gene: TRBV23-1
j_gene: TRBJ1-6

CDR3nt: TGTGCCAGCAGTGCACGTTCTTTGGCCACCGGGGAGCTGTTTTTT
CDR3aa: CASSARSLATGELFF
abundance: -
d_gene: -
v_gene: TRBV6-4
j_gene: TRBJ2-2

CDR3nt: TGTGCCAGCAGTTTGGGCAGGGATAATGGAAAACTGTTTTTT
CDR3aa: CASSLGRDNGKLFF
abundance: -
d_gene: -
v_gene: TRBV27
j_gene: TRBJ1-4

CDR3nt: TGTGCCAGCAGCGATACAGGGTTCCGACATTTT
CDR3aa: CASSDTGFRHF
abundance: few
d_gene: -
v_gene: TRBV6-2/TRBV6-3
j_gene: TRBJ1-5

CDR3nt: TGTGCCAGCTCAGCAACAGGGGAAAGTGGCACCGGGGAGCTGTTTTTT
CDR3aa: CASSATGESGTGELFF
abundance: few
d_gene: TRBD1
v_gene: TRBV18
j_gene: TRBJ2-2

CDR3nt: TGTGCCAGCAGCGCCGGGACTAGCGGGAGGGGCGAGCAGTACTTC
CDR3aa: CASSAGTSGRGEQYF
abundance: -
d_gene: TRBD2
v_gene: TRBV9
j_gene: TRBJ2-7

CDR3nt: TGTGCCAGCAGGACTAGCGGGGACGGGGAGCTGTTTTTT
CDR3aa: CASRTSGDGELFF
abundance: -
d_gene: TRBD2
v_gene: TRBV28
j_gene: TRBJ2-2

CDR3nt: TGCGCCAGCAGTGAACGGGGGAATCAGCCCCAGCATTTT
CDR3aa: CASSERGNQPQHF
abundance: -
d_gene: -
v_gene: TRBV10-1
j_gene: TRBJ1-5

CDR3nt: TGTGCCAGCAGCGTAGACGCACAGGGGGCGTCTGGCTACACCTTC
CDR3aa: CASSVDAQGASGYTF
abundance: -
d_gene: TRBD1
v_gene: TRBV9
j_gene: TRBJ1-2

CDR3nt: TGTGCCACCAGCAGGTTGGGTGAAGGGGCCTACGAGCAGTACTTC
CDR3aa: CATSRLGEGAYEQYF
abundance: -
d_gene: -
v_gene: TRBV15
j_gene: TRBJ2-7

CDR3nt: TGCGCCAGCAGCATTGGGGGGGAGACCCAGTACTTC
CDR3aa: CASSIGGETQYF
abundance: once
d_gene: -
v_gene: TRBV5-1
j_gene: TRBJ2-5

CDR3nt: TGTGCCAGTAGTTCCACCCGGACAGGGGGCTATAATTCACCCCTCCACTTT
CDR3aa: CASSSTRTGGYNSPLHF
abundance: -
d_gene: TRBD1
v_gene: TRBV19
j_gene: TRBJ1-6

CDR3nt: TGTGCCAGCAGCTTAAGCGGGCTCCAAGAGACCCAGTACTTC
CDR3aa: CASSLSGLQETQYF
abundance: once
d_gene: -
v_gene: TRBV5-6
j_gene: TRBJ2-5

CDR3nt: TGTGCCAGCAGCTTGGACTATCGAAACTACAATGAGCAGTTCTTC
CDR3aa: CASSLDYRNYNEQFF
abundance: -
d_gene: -
v_gene: TRBV7-2
j_gene: TRBJ2-1

CDR3nt: TGTGCCAGCTCATCTCGACTAGCGGACAACAATGAGCAGTTCTTC
CDR3aa: CASSSRLADNNEQFF
abundance: -
d_gene: TRBD2
v_gene: TRBV18
j_gene: TRBJ2-1

CDR3nt: TGCGCCAGCAGCTGGACAGGGGGCGGTACTGAAGCTTTCTTT
CDR3aa: CASSWTGGGTEAFF
abundance: -
d_gene: TRBD1
v_gene: TRBV5-1
j_gene: TRBJ1-1